This entry lists 28 T cell receptor beta chains sequenced from one sample in a study of shared clonotypes between healthy human individuals. The repertoire was sequenced with immunoSEQ multiplex PCR; TCRdb's copy has only in-frame clones and lacks some. The sample includes over a million clones, around 95% seen only once; the top ten take approximately 1.1%. The material sequenced was naive CD4+ T cells sorted from blood. Subset: CD45RA+ positively selected. These receptors all come from a man in his thirties or forties in good health.

The J gene is TRBJ2-2, the V gene TRBV28; D uncertain. CDR1 is MDHEN and CDR2 is SYDVKM in the germline V gene. The V end was cut by 8 bases, the J end by 1 base, with 5 bases between. This CDR3 region has 12 residues. The CDR3 DNA reads as TGTGCCAGCGATAGGAACACCGGGGAGCTGTTTTTT. Its protein product is CASDRNTGELFF.

The chain employs TRBV11-2 and TRBJ2-2, with no clear D. Germline assignment: CDR1 SGHAT and CDR2 FQNNGV. V lost 3 bases and J lost 1, with 6 bases in between. This CDR3 spans 14 amino acids. The chain's CDR3 is CASSFLWNTGELFF. The DNA for the CDR3 is TGTGCCAGCAGCTTTCTGTGGAACACCGGGGAGCTGTTTTTT. The entire variable domain, with the rest obtained from reference TRBV11-2 and TRBJ2-2, is as follows: EAGVAQSPRYKIIEKRQSVAFWCNPISGHATLYWYQQILGQGPKLLIQFQNNGVVDDSQLPKDRFSAERLKGVDSTLKIQPAKLEDSAVYLCASSFLWNTGELFFGEGSRLTVL.

Remarks on this clone: Within the sample, other DNA sequences also encode this same CDR3. This chain links TRBV9 with TRBJ2-2; D possibly uses TRBD1 or TRBD2 (5 bases each). The ends were cut back, 0 bases at V and 5 bases at J, with 8 bases in the middle. Germline-derived CDR1 and CDR2 are SGDLS and YYNGEE. This CDR3 spans 14 amino acids. Here the CDR3 reads CASSVGGATGELFF. The CDR3 DNA is TGTGCCAGCAGCGTAGGAGGGGCAACCGGGGAGCTGTTTTTT.

The rearrangement uses TRBV14 and TRBJ1-1; D might be TRBD1 (5 bases). This CDR3 comprises 12 residues. Germline V gene data show CDR1 as SGHDN and CDR2 as FVKESK. V shed 4 bases and J shed 8 bases, with 11 bases lying between them. Here the CDR3 reads CASSLLGTEAFF. CDR3 coding DNA: TGTGCCAGCAGCCTTCTCGGGACGGAAGCTTTCTTT.

The chain couples TRBV15 to TRBJ1-4; D perhaps matches TRBD1 (5 bases). The germline CDR1 and CDR2 sequences are LNHNV and YYDKDF (reference sequence). Trimming left V 3 bases short and J 5 bases short, with 19 bases between. The CDR3 loop spans 17 amino acids. The CDR3, as DNA: TGTGCCACCAGCAGTACGACACCGGGACTGGTCAATGAAAAACTGTTTTTT. Its protein is CATSSTTPGLVNEKLFF.

This chain links TRBV2 with TRBJ2-2, with D uncertain. Trimming took 7 bases from V and 4 from J, leaving 4 bases between them. The germline V gene has CDR1 SNHLY and CDR2 FYNNEI. The CDR3 spans 11 residues. The CDR3 nucleotides are TGTGCCAGCATGGCCACCGGGGAGCTGTTTTTT. This codes for CASMATGELFF.

The chain employs TRBV5-4 and TRBJ2-7, with unresolved D. Per the germline V gene, CDR1 is SGHNT and CDR2 is YYREEE (reference sequence). The CDR3 loop spans 13 amino acids. V shed 4 bases and J shed 2 bases, with 10 bases lying between them. In DNA form, the CDR3 reads TGTGCCAGCAGCAACCCCCAGACCTACGAGCAGTACTTC. Protein sequence: CASSNPQTYEQYF.

This rearrangement joins TRBV18 to TRBJ2-3; D not certain. V was clipped by 4 bases and J by 5 bases, with 7 bases between them. The CDR3 contains 12 residues. The germline CDR1 and CDR2 sequences are KGHSH and LQKENI. The chain's CDR3 is CASSRLIDTQYF. Written as DNA, the CDR3 is TGTGCCAGCTCACGTCTTATAGATACGCAGTATTTT.

The rearrangement links TRBV7-2 to TRBJ2-3; 8 bases fit TRBD2. CDR3 size: 16 residues. The trim removed 5 bases at V and 1 base at J, leaving 8 bases unmatched. Germline loops: CDR1 SGHTA, CDR2 FQGNSA. The CDR3 nucleotides are TGTGCCAGCAGCCCCGGACTAGCATGGGGCACAGATACGCAGTATTTT. This encodes CASSPGLAWGTDTQYF. Based on the CDR3 plus reference TRBV7-2 and TRBJ2-3, the full variable domain is GAGVSQSPSNKVTEKGKDVELRCDPISGHTALYWYRQSLGQGLEFLIYFQGNSAPDKSGLPSDRFSAERTGGSVSTLTIQRTQQEDSAVYLCASSPGLAWGTDTQYFGPGTRLTVL.

The rearrangement joins TRBV10-3 to TRBJ2-7; 7 bases are shared with TRBD2. The CDR3 has 18 residues. V lost 3 bases to trimming and J lost 4 bases; unmatched junction nucleotides: 18. The germline V gene encodes CDR1 ENHRY and CDR2 SYGVKD. In DNA form, the CDR3 reads TGTGCCATCAGTGACGCTGCGGCGGGAGTGGTTGTATTTTACGAGCAGTACTTC. Translated, it gives CAISDAAAGVVVFYEQYF.

The J gene is TRBJ2-2, the V gene TRBV5-6; 8 nucleotides match TRBD2. The germline V gene has CDR1 SGHDT and CDR2 YYEEEE. CDR3 length: 17 amino acids. V was clipped by 2 bases and J by 1 base; unmatched bases: 7. The CDR3 sequence is CASSLFVLAGNTGELFF. The CDR3 DNA follows: TGTGCCAGCAGCTTATTCGTGCTAGCGGGGAACACCGGGGAGCTGTTTTTT.

The J gene is TRBJ2-2, the V gene TRBV2, with D perhaps TRBD1 (6 bases). There are 16 residues in the CDR3. V shed 4 bases and J shed 2 bases, with 14 bases lying between them. Germline CDR1 and CDR2: SNHLY and FYNNEI. DNA for the CDR3: TGTGCCAGCAGTGGGGACGGGACATTAAACACCGGGGAGCTGTTTTTT. Its translation is CASSGDGTLNTGELFF.

The rearrangement joins TRBV6-1 to TRBJ2-7; TRBD2 agrees at 10 bases. Trimming took 4 bases from V and 0 from J; bases not matched to a gene: 3. The CDR3 sequence is 15 residues long. Germline V CDR1 and CDR2: MNHNS, SASEGT. CDR3 DNA sequence: TGTGCCAGCAGTGGCGGACTAGCGGCCTCCTACGAGCAGTACTTC. It specifies CASSGGLAASYEQYF.

As DNA, the CDR3 is TGCGCCAGCAGCTTGGCTAGGACTAGCGGGGAAAGCTCCTACGAGCAGTACTTC. It specifies CASSLARTSGESSYEQYF. The chain combines TRBV5-1 with TRBJ2-7, with 12 bases aligning to TRBD2. J was trimmed by 0 bases and V by 0 bases; bases with no gene match: 7. The CDR3 has 18 amino acids. The germline V gene encodes CDR1 SGHRS and CDR2 YFSETQ.

The chain links TRBV19 to TRBJ2-1; either TRBD1 or TRBD2 may supply D (5 bases each). CDR1 is LNHDA and CDR2 is SQIVND in the germline V gene (reference sequence). V was trimmed by 7 bases and J by 6 bases, leaving 19 bases between them. The CDR3 contains 15 residues. CDR3 amino acids: CASNTGTRGINEQFF. CDR3 nucleotide sequence: TGTGCCAGTAATACCGGGACCCGAGGGATCAATGAGCAGTTCTTC.

This clone was seen a few times. V is TRBV4-3 and J is TRBJ2-3; D unresolved. Trimming pared 0 bases from V and 1 base from J, leaving 8 bases between. CDR3 size: 15 residues. Germline V gene sequence: CDR1 LGHNA, CDR2 YSLEER. For the CDR3, the DNA is TGCGCCAGCAGCCAAGATGAAGCCCGCACAGATACGCAGTATTTT. Its protein product is CASSQDEARTDTQYF.

This clone was detected only once. The chain has TRBV5-4 and TRBJ2-2; 8 nucleotides align to TRBD2. The V gene end was trimmed by 4 bases and the J gene end by 2 bases; junction bases not matched to a gene: 4. CDR3 length: 15 amino acids. Germline values: CDR1 SGHNT, CDR2 YYREEE (reference sequence). Here the CDR3 reads CASSMTSANTGELFF. In nucleotides, the CDR3 is TGTGCCAGCAGCATGACTAGCGCAAACACCGGGGAGCTGTTTTTT.

The V call is TRBV25-1, the J call TRBJ2-6; D remains ambiguous. Germline values: CDR1 MGHDK, CDR2 SYGVNS. The V end lost 5 bases, the J end lost 8 bases, and 7 bases lay between the germline ends. The CDR3 contains 12 residues. The CDR3 reads CASSLLSNVLTF. The CDR3, as DNA: TGTGCCAGCAGTCTTTTGTCCAACGTCCTGACTTTC.

The genes are TRBV27 and TRBJ2-6; maybe TRBD2 (5 bases). Trimming removed 4 bases from V and 3 bases from J, with 10 bases in between. This CDR3 is 15 amino acids long. Germline CDR1 reads MNHEY; CDR2 reads SMNVEV (reference sequence). The CDR3 nucleotides read TGTGCCAGCAGTTCGTGGGGAGTTGGGGCCAACGTCCTGACTTTC. Protein product: CASSSWGVGANVLTF.

The rearrangement uses TRBV10-2 and TRBJ2-3; TRBD2 matches 12 bases. After removal of 5 bases from V and 9 bases from J, the junction contained 6 bases not matched to a gene. Germline CDR1 and CDR2: WSHSY and SAAADI. This CDR3 region has 14 residues. The CDR3: CASSPLAGGPTQYF. The CDR3 DNA is TGCGCCAGCAGTCCCCTAGCGGGAGGGCCAACGCAGTATTTT.

The chain links TRBV11-2 to TRBJ2-7, with D unresolved. With 0 bases removed from V and 0 bases from J, the gap between germline ends came to 12 bases. The germline V gene has CDR1 SGHAT and CDR2 FQNNGV. This CDR3 is 16 amino acids long. CDR3 DNA: TGTGCCAGCAGCTTAGATCTTCAGCTCCGCTCCTACGAGCAGTACTTC. Its protein is CASSLDLQLRSYEQYF.

The CDR3 protein is CASSFGANGNTIYF. In nucleotides, the CDR3 is TGTGCCAGCAGTTTTGGGGCTAACGGAAACACCATATATTTT. V usage is TRBV27 and J usage is TRBJ1-3, with D possibly matching TRBD1 (5 bases). CDR1 MNHEY and CDR2 SMNVEV come from the germline V gene (reference sequence). The CDR3 consists of 14 residues. Trimming cost V 3 bases and J 4 bases, with 10 bases left between them.

The chain joins TRBV27 to TRBJ1-1; no definite D call. The length of the CDR3 is 13 residues. CDR1 and CDR2 from the germline V gene are MNHEY and SMNVEV (reference sequence). With 8 bases removed from V and 2 bases from J, the gap between germline ends came to 12 bases. CDR3 residues: CASQYASNTEAFF. CDR3 nucleotides: TGTGCCAGCCAGTACGCCTCTAACACTGAAGCTTTCTTT.

V usage is TRBV7-3 and J usage is TRBJ2-2, with D perhaps TRBD1 or TRBD2 (7 bases each). The CDR3 loop spans 16 amino acids. Germline V lookup: CDR1 SGHTA, CDR2 FQGTGA. Trimming stripped 4 bases from V and 8 bases from J, with 20 bases between. The CDR3 bases are TGTGCCAGCAGCTCCCTGACAGGGAGGGGCGCAGGGGAGCTGTTTTTT. The encoded protein is CASSSLTGRGAGELFF.

The gene calls are TRBV2 and TRBJ2-7, with D tentatively TRBD1 (5 bases). Trimming removed 6 bases at V and 1 base at J, with 13 bases between. The CDR3 loop spans 14 amino acids. The germline gives CDR1 SNHLY, CDR2 FYNNEI. The CDR3 loop reads CASRTDRSSYEQYF. The CDR3 region has the DNA TGTGCCAGCAGGACCGACAGATCATCCTACGAGCAGTACTTC. Full variable domain (remainder filled in from reference TRBV2 and TRBJ2-7): EPEVTQTPSHQVTQMGQEVILRCVPISNHLYFYWYRQILGQKVEFLVSFYNNEISEKSEIFDDQFSVERPDGSNFTLKIRSTKLEDSAMYFCASRTDRSSYEQYFGPGTRLTVT.

The chain carries TRBV7-8 and TRBJ1-5; 8 bases are a match to TRBD1. Germline values: CDR1 SGHVS, CDR2 FQNEAQ. V was clipped by 5 bases and J by 1 base; unmatched bases: 10. The CDR3 has 17 residues. This CDR3 is CASSKTGVGGSNQPQHF. The CDR3 nucleotides are TGTGCCAGCAGCAAGACAGGGGTTGGTGGAAGCAATCAGCCCCAGCATTTT.

In DNA form, the CDR3 reads TGTGCCAGCAGTTTGCAGGAGGGGCCCTACGAGCAGTACTTC. Its translation: CASSLQEGPYEQYF. This chain joins TRBV27 and TRBJ2-7; tentatively, D is TRBD2 (6 bases). V was pared by 3 bases and J by 2 bases, with 11 bases between. The length of the CDR3 is 14 residues. CDR1 and CDR2 (germline): MNHEY, SMNVEV (reference sequence).

The genes are TRBV19 and TRBJ2-3, with D perhaps TRBD2 (5 bases). The germline gives CDR1 LNHDA, CDR2 SQIVND (reference sequence). Trimming removed 7 bases from V and 2 bases from J, with 13 bases in between. This CDR3 spans 14 amino acids. The CDR3 DNA sequence: TGTGCCAGTAAGGACTCGCTTTTCACAGATACGCAGTATTTT. This codes for CASKDSLFTDTQYF.